The 17 T cell receptor beta chains below come from one sample, sequenced in a study of cytomegalovirus exposure and HLA in healthy donors. The PCR ran on 60 Vbeta and 13 Jbeta primers. Produced via immunoSEQ multiplex PCR; TCRdb's table is partial and in-frame only. The table shows 80,000 or so clones, with around three quarters occurring only once. Input material: PBMCs. The receptor set was obtained from a woman aged 40 to 49 in good health and CMV-seronegative.

The chain recombines TRBV11-2 with TRBJ2-7; D not certain. This CDR3 has 11 amino acids. Germline V lookup: CDR1 SGHAT, CDR2 FQNNGV. V lost 4 bases and J lost 3, with 4 bases in between. Written as DNA, the CDR3 is TGTGCCAGCAGCTCACTCTACGAGCAGTACTTC. Protein product: CASSSLYEQYF.

This clone has only a few counts. The chain is built from TRBV6-1 and TRBJ1-5, with TRBD1 matching 7 bases. Trimming cost V 4 bases and J 7 bases; bases outside gene matches: 10. Looked up from germline, CDR1 is MNHNS and CDR2 is SASEGT. The CDR3 has 15 amino acids. The CDR3, as DNA: TGTGCCAGCAGTGGGAGTCAGGGGGAAAGCCAGCCCCAGCATTTT. Protein product: CASSGSQGESQPQHF.

The V call is TRBV6-5, the J call TRBJ1-1, with D possibly TRBD1 on 6 matching bases. Looked up from germline, CDR1 is MNHEY and CDR2 is SVGAGI. There are 13 residues in the CDR3. Trimming cost V 4 bases and J 4 bases, with 10 bases left between them. CDR3 sequence (DNA): TGTGCCAGCAGTTCCCCAGGGGTCACTGAAGCTTTCTTT. This sequence encodes CASSSPGVTEAFF.

V usage is TRBV19 and J usage is TRBJ2-7, with 7 bases identical to TRBD1. This CDR3 has 14 residues. Germline assignment: CDR1 LNHDA and CDR2 SQIVND (reference sequence). V gave up 5 bases and J gave up 3 bases; unmatched junction bases: 7. The DNA of the CDR3 is TGTGCCAGTAGTCCCGGGACAGTCTACTACGAGCAGTACTTC. It is translated as CASSPGTVYYEQYF.

The rearrangement uses TRBV28 and TRBJ1-1, with a weak D call TRBD1 (5 bases). Per germline, CDR1 MDHEN and CDR2 SYDVKM. Trimming took 7 bases from V and 5 from J, leaving 8 bases between them. The CDR3 has 11 amino acids. In DNA form, the CDR3 reads TGTGCCAGCATCGGGGGGACTGAAGCTTTCTTT. It encodes CASIGGTEAFF.

The genes are TRBV11-2 and TRBJ2-2; D perhaps matches TRBD1 (6 bases). The CDR3 has 14 amino acids. The germline V gene has CDR1 SGHAT and CDR2 FQNNGV. Trimming stripped 4 bases from V and 6 bases from J, with 12 bases between. CDR3 sequence: CASSSIRGAGELFF. The CDR3, as DNA: TGTGCCAGCAGCTCGATCAGGGGAGCCGGGGAGCTGTTTTTT.

The chain is built from TRBV7-9 and TRBJ1-1, with no clear D. Between the trimmed V and J ends, which lost 2 bases and 1 base, there was a span of 5 bases. The CDR3 loop spans 13 amino acids. The germline V gene encodes CDR1 SEHNR and CDR2 FQNEAQ (reference sequence). The DNA of the CDR3 is TGTGCCAGCAGCTTAACAGAGAACACTGAAGCTTTCTTT. Translated, it gives CASSLTENTEAFF. Together with reference TRBV7-9 and TRBJ1-1, the CDR3 gives the full variable domain: DTGVSQNPRHKITKRGQNVTFRCDPISEHNRLYWYRQTLGQGPEFLTYFQNEAQLEKSRLLSDRFSAERPKGSFSTLEIQRTEQGDSAMYLCASSLTENTEAFFGQGTRLTVV.

The chain couples TRBV29-1 to TRBJ2-1; tentatively, D is TRBD2 (6 bases). Germline V gene sequence: CDR1 SQVTM, CDR2 ANQGSEA. The CDR3 extends over 12 amino acids. V dropped 7 bases and J dropped 9 bases, with 16 bases sitting between them. This CDR3 reads CSGIRLGIEQFF. For the CDR3, the DNA is TGCAGCGGCATCCGACTAGGTATTGAGCAGTTCTTC.

This chain uses TRBV25-1 with TRBJ1-1, with D possibly being TRBD1 (6 bases). The CDR3 has 16 amino acids. Germline loops: CDR1 MGHDK, CDR2 SYGVNS. Deletions cut 5 bases from V and 4 bases from J, with 20 bases between. The CDR3 DNA sequence: TGTGCCAGCAGTCTTACGGGGGGCGGCAGGGGCACTGAAGCTTTCTTT. Translated: CASSLTGGGRGTEAFF. Full variable domain (remainder filled in from reference TRBV25-1 and TRBJ1-1): EADIYQTPRYLVIGTGKKITLECSQTMGHDKMYWYQQDPGMELHLIHYSYGVNSTEKGDLSSESTVSRIRTEHFPLTLESARPSHTSQYLCASSLTGGGRGTEAFFGQGTRLTVV.

The genes are TRBV5-6 and TRBJ2-1, with D tentatively TRBD2 (6 bases). V was pared by 1 base and J by 4 bases, with 12 bases between. CDR3 length equals 15 residues. Germline loops: CDR1 SGHDT, CDR2 YYEEEE. The CDR3 nucleotides are TGTGCCAGCAGCTTGCGCGGGAACCCATACAATGAGCAGTTCTTC. Protein sequence: CASSLRGNPYNEQFF.

In this sample, this clone turned up a few times. Other DNA sequences within the sample encode an identical CDR3. The chain has TRBV15 and TRBJ2-5, with 10 bases matching TRBD2. With V trimmed by 0 bases and J by 5 bases, 6 bases remained unmatched. CDR3 length: 16 residues. Germline CDR1 LNHNV, CDR2 YYDKDF (reference sequence). Here the CDR3 DNA reads TGTGCCACCAGCAGAGACCTAGCGGGAGTGGGGGAGACCCAGTACTTC. This encodes CATSRDLAGVGETQYF.

This clone was seen a single time. The chain has TRBV28 and TRBJ1-2; TRBD1 matches 7 bases. Germline trimming cut 5 bases from V and 4 bases from J; bases unmatched to any gene: 7. The germline V gene has CDR1 MDHEN and CDR2 SYDVKM. CDR3 length: 14 amino acids. The CDR3 DNA reads as TGTGCCAGCAGTCCGACAGGGTCAAGCTATGGCTACACCTTC. Encoded protein: CASSPTGSSYGYTF.

This clone was seen a few times. The chain joins TRBV28 to TRBJ2-3; TRBD1 aligns across 8 bases. The length of the CDR3 is 16 residues. The V and J ends lost 3 bases and 4 bases, in that order; junction bases with no gene match: 9. Germline V gives CDR1 MDHEN, CDR2 SYDVKM. The chain's CDR3 is CASSLQGAETPDTQYF. CDR3 in DNA: TGTGCCAGCAGTTTGCAGGGGGCGGAGACCCCAGATACGCAGTATTTT. The full variable domain, completed using reference TRBV28 and TRBJ2-3, is DVKVTQSSRYLVKRTGEKVFLECVQDMDHENMFWYRQDPGLGLRLIYFSYDVKMKEKGDIPEGYSVSREKKERFSLILESASTNQTSMYLCASSLQGAETPDTQYFGPGTRLTVL.

DNA of the CDR3: TGCAGCGTCGCCCCCCAGACAGGTGTGAACACTGAAGCTTTCTTT. It encodes CSVAPQTGVNTEAFF. V and J are TRBV29-1 and TRBJ1-1, with D possibly matching TRBD1 (6 bases). V dropped 6 bases and J dropped 0 bases, with 17 bases sitting between them. Germline values: CDR1 SQVTM, CDR2 ANQGSEA. The CDR3 has 15 amino acids.

The chain employs TRBV7-2 and TRBJ2-3, with D maybe TRBD1 (5 bases). Trimming shortened V by 5 bases and J by 5 bases, and 23 bases separated the two germline ends. Per the germline V gene, CDR1 is SGHTA and CDR2 is FQGNSA. CDR3 length equals 17 residues. The CDR3 region is CASSPQLTIVQGDTQYF. Here the CDR3 DNA reads TGTGCCAGCAGCCCCCAGCTAACAATAGTCCAGGGAGATACGCAGTATTTT.

The chain uses TRBV10-2 and TRBJ2-3; TRBD1 might be the D (5 bases). The CDR3 spans 15 residues. V shed 3 bases and J shed 4 bases, with 14 bases lying between them. Germline lookup yields CDR1 WSHSY and CDR2 SAAADI. DNA of the CDR3: TGCGCCAGCAGTGATAGCAGGGTCCCCGCAGATACGCAGTATTTT. This translates into CASSDSRVPADTQYF.

This sequence joins TRBV18 and TRBJ1-2; D not certain. CDR3 length: 13 residues. CDR1 is KGHSH, CDR2 LQKENI, per germline. The V and J ends lost 2 bases and 5 bases respectively, with 9 bases between them. This chain's CDR3 is CASSPGLRYGYTF. The CDR3 nucleotides are TGTGCCAGCTCACCAGGTTTGCGGTATGGCTACACCTTC.